The 22 T cell receptor beta chains presented below share a single source sample, sequenced in a study of technical replicates of blood from a handful of donors. The repertoire was sequenced with immunoSEQ multiplex PCR; TCRdb's copy has only in-frame clones and lacks some. The data show over 70,000 clones, roughly 92% seen once. Sequencing input: T cells isolated from PBMCs. These TCRs come from a human donor in good health.

The gene calls are TRBV7-9 and TRBJ2-7, with 9 bases that match TRBD1. Germline CDR1 is SEHNR and CDR2 is FQNEAQ (reference sequence). The CDR3 runs to 12 residues. V gave up 6 bases and J gave up 4 bases; unmatched junction bases: 1. The DNA for the CDR3 is TGTGCCAGCAGGACAGGGGGGTACGAGCAGTACTTC. Translation gives CASRTGGYEQYF. The variable domain in full, with the rest retrieved from reference TRBV7-9 and TRBJ2-7, is DTGVSQNPRHKITKRGQNVTFRCDPISEHNRLYWYRQTLGQGPEFLTYFQNEAQLEKSRLLSDRFSAERPKGSFSTLEIQRTEQGDSAMYLCASRTGGYEQYFGPGTRLTVT.

The rearrangement uses TRBV6-6 and TRBJ2-7, with D hard to call. Trimming pared 6 bases from V and 0 bases from J, leaving 6 bases between. CDR1 and CDR2 from the germline V gene are MNHNY and SVGAGI (reference sequence). The CDR3 covers 12 residues. The CDR3 loop reads CASRLNSYEQYF. The CDR3, as DNA: TGTGCCAGCAGACTAAACTCCTACGAGCAGTACTTC.

The chain joins TRBV4-1 to TRBJ2-1; 11 positions match TRBD2. Trimming took 0 bases from V and 2 from J; bases not matched to a gene: 3. Germline values: CDR1 MGHRA, CDR2 YSYEKL. This CDR3 spans 17 amino acids. The CDR3 DNA reads as TGCGCCAGCAGCCAAGATCAGACTAGCGGGACCTACAATGAGCAGTTCTTC. Residues: CASSQDQTSGTYNEQFF.

The V call is TRBV6-4, the J call TRBJ2-3; the D gene is possibly TRBD2 (5 bases). The CDR3 sequence is 15 residues long. V lost 3 bases and J 2 bases, leaving 12 bases between the germline ends. CDR1 is MRHNA, CDR2 SNTAGT, per germline. The CDR3 here is CASSEGGGPTDTQYF. The CDR3 coding sequence is TGTGCCAGCAGTGAGGGCGGAGGCCCCACAGATACGCAGTATTTT.

This clone appeared a single time. The chain employs TRBV6-5 and TRBJ1-1, with D hard to call. This CDR3 comprises 14 residues. V was pared by 6 bases and J by 1 base, with 12 bases between. Germline CDR1 reads MNHEY; CDR2 reads SVGAGI. Here the CDR3 reads CASSRGIRNTEAFF. CDR3 DNA sequence: TGTGCCAGCAGCCGAGGTATACGGAACACTGAAGCTTTCTTT.

The CDR3 loop is CASSLGVGGRLADTQYF. For the CDR3, the DNA is TGTGCCAGCAGCTTAGGGGTGGGAGGACGTTTGGCAGATACGCAGTATTTT. The rearrangement links TRBV7-8 to TRBJ2-3, with D possibly matching TRBD2 (6 bases). The germline gives CDR1 SGHVS, CDR2 FQNEAQ. Trimming pared 1 base from V and 4 bases from J, leaving 18 bases between. The CDR3 length is 17 residues.

The DNA of the CDR3 is TGTGCCAGCTCACCCGACGGAGGGAGCACTGAAGCTTTCTTT. Translation gives CASSPDGGSTEAFF. The rearrangement joins TRBV18 to TRBJ1-1; D is uncertain. V lost 3 bases, J lost 4 bases, and 12 bases lay in between. CDR3 size: 14 residues. Germline assignment: CDR1 KGHSH and CDR2 LQKENI.

The chain recombines TRBV7-9 with TRBJ1-1; D gene unclear. The CDR3 extends over 19 amino acids. Trimming took 2 bases from V and 0 from J, leaving 22 bases between them. Per germline, CDR1 SEHNR and CDR2 FQNEAQ (reference sequence). Written as DNA, the CDR3 is TGTGCCAGCAGCTTAAACAGACCATTTGATTCTGGCATGAACACTGAAGCTTTCTTT. This sequence encodes CASSLNRPFDSGMNTEAFF.

V usage is TRBV6-6 and J usage is TRBJ2-7; possibly TRBD2 for D (6 bases). Germline V gives CDR1 MNHNY, CDR2 SVGAGI (reference sequence). The CDR3 is 13 amino acids. The ends were cut back, 8 bases at V and 6 bases at J, with 17 bases in the middle. CDR3 nucleotide sequence: TGTGCCAGCCAACCCCGGGGGACTCCCGAGCAGTACTTC. Amino acids: CASQPRGTPEQYF.

This chain joins TRBV19 and TRBJ2-7, with 13 bases that match TRBD2. With 7 bases clipped from V and 4 bases from J, the junction kept 7 bases outside the gene matches. The germline V gene has CDR1 LNHDA and CDR2 SQIVND (reference sequence). The CDR3 totals 15 residues. The chain's CDR3 is CASKLAGGPGYEQYF. The CDR3 coding sequence is TGTGCCAGTAAACTAGCGGGAGGGCCTGGGTACGAGCAGTACTTC.

The chain combines TRBV19 with TRBJ1-3, with 7 bases identical to TRBD1. Trimming took 5 bases from V and 0 from J; bases not matched to a gene: 1. The CDR3 is 14 amino acids. The germline gives CDR1 LNHDA, CDR2 SQIVND (reference sequence). In nucleotides, the CDR3 is TGTGCCAGTAGTGGGGACAGCTCTGGAAACACCATATATTTT. Encoded protein: CASSGDSSGNTIYF.

This clone was observed once. The chain has TRBV28 and TRBJ2-1; 8 bases map to TRBD1. With 5 bases clipped from V and 2 bases from J, the junction kept 5 bases outside the gene matches. The germline CDR1 and CDR2 sequences are MDHEN and SYDVKM. The CDR3 sequence is 15 residues long. In nucleotides, the CDR3 is TGTGCCAGCAGTCTACAGGGGGGTACCTACAATGAGCAGTTCTTC. Amino acid sequence: CASSLQGGTYNEQFF. The complete variable domain, with remaining parts taken from reference TRBV28 and TRBJ2-1, reads DVKVTQSSRYLVKRTGEKVFLECVQDMDHENMFWYRQDPGLGLRLIYFSYDVKMKEKGDIPEGYSVSREKKERFSLILESASTNQTSMYLCASSLQGGTYNEQFFGPGTRLTVL.

The V gene is TRBV18, the J gene TRBJ2-1, with TRBD1 matching over 7 bases. The CDR3 runs to 14 residues. CDR1 and CDR2 (germline): KGHSH, LQKENI. The V segment lost 6 bases and the J segment 5 bases; nucleotides outside the gene matches: 7. CDR3 region: CASSRQGTHNEQFF. The DNA of the CDR3 is TGTGCCAGCTCCCGACAGGGTACACACAATGAGCAGTTCTTC.

The chain links TRBV6-1 to TRBJ1-4; 8 nucleotides match TRBD1. Germline CDR1 MNHNS, CDR2 SASEGT. The CDR3 is 14 residues long. V lost 6 bases to trimming and J lost 3 bases; unmatched junction nucleotides: 3. The CDR3 DNA follows: TGTGCCAGCAGGACAGGGGCGGCTAATGAAAAACTGTTTTTT. It encodes CASRTGAANEKLFF.

The V call is TRBV5-6, the J call TRBJ1-2; TRBD1 matches 7 bases. Germline V lookup: CDR1 SGHDT, CDR2 YYEEEE. The CDR3 is 13 amino acids. V was pared by 2 bases and J by 8 bases, with 6 bases of the junction left unmatched. CDR3 in amino acids: CASSFGTASGYTF. The CDR3 DNA reads as TGTGCCAGCAGCTTCGGGACAGCCTCCGGCTACACCTTC.

The chain joins TRBV11-2 to TRBJ2-7; D unclear. The V gene lost 5 bases and the J gene lost 3 bases, with 11 bases spanning the gap. The germline V gene encodes CDR1 SGHAT and CDR2 FQNNGV. The CDR3 is 13 residues long. This chain's CDR3 is CASSHESSYEQYF. The DNA for the CDR3 is TGTGCCAGCAGCCATGAATCGAGCTACGAGCAGTACTTC.

The chain carries TRBV11-3 and TRBJ2-5; D is possibly TRBD1 (7 bases). The V end was cut by 7 bases, the J end by 4 bases, with 22 bases between. This CDR3 has 16 amino acids. Germline assignment: CDR1 SGHNT and CDR2 YENEEA. CDR3: CASTTSGGSLAETQYF. The CDR3 DNA sequence: TGTGCCAGCACAACATCAGGGGGGAGTCTTGCAGAGACCCAGTACTTC. Combining the CDR3 with reference TRBV11-3 and TRBJ2-5 gives the whole variable domain EAGVVQSPRYKIIEKKQPVAFWCNPISGHNTLYWYLQNLGQGPELLIRYENEEAVDDSQLPKDRFSAERLKGVDSTLKIQPAELGDSAVYLCASTTSGGSLAETQYFGPGTRLLVL.

J is TRBJ1-1 and V is TRBV27, with no clear D. This CDR3 spans 14 amino acids. Germline CDR1 is MNHEY and CDR2 is SMNVEV (reference sequence). Trimming stripped 6 bases from V and 8 bases from J, with 19 bases between. The CDR3 here is CASSLRHGYGEAFF. CDR3 in DNA: TGTGCCAGCAGCCTCCGACATGGGTATGGGGAAGCTTTCTTT.

The chain carries TRBV28 and TRBJ2-1; D remains ambiguous. The CDR3 extends over 11 amino acids. Germline assignment: CDR1 MDHEN and CDR2 SYDVKM. Trimming shortened V by 5 bases and J by 14 bases, and 13 bases separated the two germline ends. CDR3 sequence: CASSLEITKFF. DNA for the CDR3: TGTGCCAGCAGTCTAGAAATAACGAAGTTCTTC.

The V gene is TRBV14, the J gene TRBJ2-7, with D tentatively TRBD1 (6 bases). The length of the CDR3 is 16 residues. Germline V CDR1 and CDR2: SGHDN, FVKESK. Trimming cost V 4 bases and J 8 bases, with 24 bases left between them. The CDR3 region is CASSLVGRWGRGKQYF. The CDR3 DNA reads as TGTGCCAGCAGCCTTGTCGGACGTTGGGGCAGGGGAAAGCAGTACTTC.

The chain is built from TRBV2 and TRBJ1-5, with 7 positions matching TRBD1. Per the germline V gene, CDR1 is SNHLY and CDR2 is FYNNEI. After removal of 11 bases from V and 4 bases from J, the junction contained 8 bases not matched to a gene. The CDR3 loop spans 13 amino acids. CDR3 loop: CAAQEGANQPQHF. The CDR3 DNA reads as TGTGCCGCCCAGGAGGGGGCAAATCAGCCCCAGCATTTT.

J is TRBJ2-7 and V is TRBV28, with 10 bases lining up with TRBD1. V lost 11 bases to trimming and J lost 4 bases; unmatched junction nucleotides: 8. The germline CDR1 and CDR2 sequences are MDHEN and SYDVKM. This CDR3 spans 13 amino acids. This chain's CDR3 is CASWGQGIYEQYF. The CDR3 DNA reads as TGTGCCTCGTGGGGACAGGGGATTTACGAGCAGTACTTC.